This T cell receptor beta chain was identified in a study of vaccination and CD4 T cells after COVID-19. At the level of the study: Ranging from 14 to 241, the interval between dose two and post-vaccine sampling had a median of approximately 70 days. Each of the control cultures got a CEFX pool, an HIV-1 Nef pool, or no peptide.

Documented treatment: approximately 10-day PBMC culture with coronavirus spike peptide pools or control peptides (ViraFEST assay). With 2 bases removed from V and 2 bases from J, the gap between germline ends came to 15 bases. The CDR3 is made up of 16 amino acids. The germline V gene has CDR1 DFQATT and CDR2 SNEGSKA (reference sequence). Sequenced with the Oncomine TCR Beta short-read assay was DNA taken from cultured CD4+ T cells. One entry per CDR3 protein, called by TCRdb with MiXCR from the PCR reads. The table has 14,000 or so distinct CDR3 sequences, 52% seen once. With regard to this clonotype: Its antigen remains unknown.

Points from the study as a whole: The study sampled relatively few convalescent patients and omitted early post-infection timepoints. 304 of 307 vaccine-specific clones from convalescent patients were spike mono-reactive.

The gene calls are TRBV20-1 and TRBJ2-2; possibly TRBD2 for D (6 bases). Input material: CD4+ T cells from blood, cultured in vitro. This TCR derives from a human donor who had recovered from COVID-19. CDR3 region: CSARRLAYLNTGELFF. CDR3 coding DNA: TGCAGTGCTAGAAGGCTAGCGTATCTTAACACCGGGGAGCTGTTTTTT.